The rows below give T cell receptor beta chains drawn from one sample of a study of T-cell reconstitution after alpha-beta-depleted transplantation in children. One entry per CDR3 protein, called by TCRdb with MiXCR from the PCR reads. The data contain about 610,000 distinct CDR3 sequences, 27% of them singletons. This specimen consisted of PBMCs, obtained before TCRalphabeta/CD19-depleted stem cell transplant. Receptors originate from a boy younger than two with Wiskott-Aldrich syndrome, due to receive a stem cell transplant. Each CDR3 is given with its conserved first and last residue. Each record gives: J gene, clone size, V gene, D gene, CDR3 protein, CDR3 DNA. A D gene is named only where the DNA matches it firmly. A clone size is listed for some rows: how often the clone was seen (once, few, many), or a class if it is expanded.

j_gene: TRBJ1-4; abundance: NA; v_gene: TRBV5-1; d_gene: NA; CDR3aa: CASSDQGGEKLFF; CDR3nt: TGCGCCAGCAGCGATCAGGGAGGGGAAAAACTGTTTTTT
j_gene: TRBJ2-5; abundance: few; v_gene: TRBV5-6; d_gene: NA; CDR3aa: CASSLRSGTRATQYF; CDR3nt: TGTGCCAGCAGCTTGCGGTCGGGCACCCGTGCGACCCAGTACTTC
j_gene: TRBJ2-1; abundance: few; v_gene: TRBV7-7; d_gene: NA; CDR3aa: CASSLAGDLSNEQFF; CDR3nt: TGTGCCAGCAGCTTAGCCGGGGACCTCAGCAATGAGCAGTTCTTC
j_gene: TRBJ2-2; abundance: NA; v_gene: TRBV6-1; d_gene: NA; CDR3aa: CASSRGKDTGELFF; CDR3nt: TGTGCCAGCAGTAGGGGGAAGGACACCGGGGAGCTGTTTTTT
j_gene: TRBJ2-7; abundance: NA; v_gene: TRBV7-2; d_gene: NA; CDR3aa: CASSLEYRPSRYEQYF; CDR3nt: TGTGCCAGCAGCTTAGAATATCGGCCTAGTCGTTATGAGCAGTACTTC
j_gene: TRBJ1-2; abundance: few; v_gene: TRBV7-2; d_gene: TRBD1; CDR3aa: CASSGLGQGSYGYTF; CDR3nt: TGTGCCAGCAGCGGCCTGGGACAGGGATCCTATGGCTACACCTTC
j_gene: TRBJ2-3; abundance: many; v_gene: TRBV7-9; d_gene: NA; CDR3aa: CASSLVSDTQYF; CDR3nt: TGTGCCAGCAGCTTAGTATCAGATACGCAGTATTTT
j_gene: TRBJ2-2; abundance: NA; v_gene: TRBV20-1; d_gene: TRBD2; CDR3aa: CSARLAGGPGELFF; CDR3nt: TGCAGTGCTAGACTAGCGGGAGGGCCCGGGGAGCTGTTTTTT
j_gene: TRBJ2-3; abundance: NA; v_gene: TRBV5-1; d_gene: TRBD1; CDR3aa: CASSRRSTGGTDTQYF; CDR3nt: TGCGCCAGCAGCCGTAGGAGTACAGGGGGCACAGATACGCAGTATTTT
j_gene: TRBJ2-3; abundance: NA; v_gene: TRBV28; d_gene: NA; CDR3aa: CASCDISGRTDTQYF; CDR3nt: TGTGCCAGCTGCGATATTAGCGGTCGCACAGATACGCAGTATTTT